The clone carrying this TCR beta chain was observed at least ten times. What it binds is not known. Germline V lookup: CDR1 MNHEY, CDR2 SMNVEV (reference sequence). Trimming took 0 bases from V and 8 from J, leaving 10 bases between them. The CDR3 is 13 residues long. Patients in the hyperthyroidism group, adults aged 18 to 65, were newly diagnosed, under 2 months' duration. Other autoimmune diseases, uncontrolled infections, pregnancy or lactation ruled patients out of participation. The sequenced template was RNA, covering the TCR beta CDR3 region. Second-round multiplex PCR came after first-round RT-PCR with HTBI primers. TCRdb fed the multiplex PCR reads into MiXCR, producing one record per CDR3 protein. There are 500,000 to 700,000 distinct CDR3 sequences in the sample; roughly 40% occur only once, and about 4.1% lies in the top ten. The record originates from a study of Graves' ophthalmopathy and Graves' hyperthyroidism. Study in general: Hyperthyroidism showing no ophthalmopathy within 18 months of follow-up was stable.

Study-wide findings and caveats: Most thyroid clonotypes expanded beyond 0.001 frequency were also found in blood.

The V and J genes are TRBV27 and TRBJ1-2; D remains unclear. The sequence was collected from an adult man with Graves' hyperthyroidism. Material for sequencing was peripheral blood or thyroid tissue (not recorded which). The CDR3 protein is CASSLSGPSGYTF. CDR3 coding DNA: TGTGCCAGCAGTTTATCAGGGCCCAGCGGCTACACCTTC.